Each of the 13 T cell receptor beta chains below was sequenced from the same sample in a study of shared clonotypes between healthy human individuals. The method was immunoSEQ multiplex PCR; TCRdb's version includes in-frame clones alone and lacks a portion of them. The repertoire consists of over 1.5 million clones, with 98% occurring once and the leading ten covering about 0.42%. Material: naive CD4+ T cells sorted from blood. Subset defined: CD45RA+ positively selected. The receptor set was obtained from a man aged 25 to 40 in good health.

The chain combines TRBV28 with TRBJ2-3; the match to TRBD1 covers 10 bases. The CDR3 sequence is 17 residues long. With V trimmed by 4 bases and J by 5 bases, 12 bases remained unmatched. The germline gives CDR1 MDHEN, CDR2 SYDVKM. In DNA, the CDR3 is TGTGCCAGCAGTTCCTTCCCGGGACAGGGGAAGGAAGATACGCAGTATTTT. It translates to CASSSFPGQGKEDTQYF.

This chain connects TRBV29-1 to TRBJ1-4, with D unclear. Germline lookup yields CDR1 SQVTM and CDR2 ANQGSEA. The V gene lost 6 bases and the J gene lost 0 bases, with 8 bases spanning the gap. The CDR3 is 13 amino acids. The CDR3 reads CSVEFATNEKLFF. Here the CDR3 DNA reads TGCAGCGTCGAATTTGCAACTAATGAAAAACTGTTTTTT.

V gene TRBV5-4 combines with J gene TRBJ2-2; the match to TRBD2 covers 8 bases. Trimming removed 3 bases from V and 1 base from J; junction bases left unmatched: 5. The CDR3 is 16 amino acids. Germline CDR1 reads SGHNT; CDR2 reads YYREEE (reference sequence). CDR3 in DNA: TGTGCCAGCAGCTGGAGGACTAGCAGGAACACCGGGGAGCTGTTTTTT. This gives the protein CASSWRTSRNTGELFF.

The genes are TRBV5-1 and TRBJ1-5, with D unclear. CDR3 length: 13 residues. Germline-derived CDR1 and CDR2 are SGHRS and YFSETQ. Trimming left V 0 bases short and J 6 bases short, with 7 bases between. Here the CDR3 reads CASSLEGLQPQHF. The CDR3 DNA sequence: TGCGCCAGCAGCTTGGAAGGCCTTCAGCCCCAGCATTTT.

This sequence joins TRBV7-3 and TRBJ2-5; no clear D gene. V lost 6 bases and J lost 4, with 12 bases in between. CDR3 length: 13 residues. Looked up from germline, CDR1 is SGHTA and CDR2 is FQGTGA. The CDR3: CASSLQDGETQYF. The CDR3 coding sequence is TGTGCCAGCAGTCTCCAGGACGGAGAGACCCAGTACTTC.

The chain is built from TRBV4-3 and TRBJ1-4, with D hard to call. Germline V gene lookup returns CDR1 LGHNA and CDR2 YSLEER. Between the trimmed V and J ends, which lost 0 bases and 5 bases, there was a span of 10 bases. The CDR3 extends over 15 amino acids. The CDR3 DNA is TGCGCCAGCAGCCAAGATCCCGGAGGCAATGAAAAACTGTTTTTT. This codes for CASSQDPGGNEKLFF.

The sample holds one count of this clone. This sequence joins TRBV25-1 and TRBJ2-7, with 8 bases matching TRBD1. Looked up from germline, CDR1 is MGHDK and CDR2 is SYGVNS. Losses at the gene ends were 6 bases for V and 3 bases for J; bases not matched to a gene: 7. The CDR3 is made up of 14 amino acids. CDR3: CASSRTGQGYEQYF. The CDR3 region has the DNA TGTGCCAGCAGCAGGACAGGGCAGGGCTACGAGCAGTACTTC.

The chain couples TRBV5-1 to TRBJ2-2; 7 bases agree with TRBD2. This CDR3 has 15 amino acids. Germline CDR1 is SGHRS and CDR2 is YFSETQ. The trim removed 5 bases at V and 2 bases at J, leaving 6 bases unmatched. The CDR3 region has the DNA TGCGCCAGCAGGGGTCTAGCGGAAAACACCGGGGAGCTGTTTTTT. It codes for CASRGLAENTGELFF.

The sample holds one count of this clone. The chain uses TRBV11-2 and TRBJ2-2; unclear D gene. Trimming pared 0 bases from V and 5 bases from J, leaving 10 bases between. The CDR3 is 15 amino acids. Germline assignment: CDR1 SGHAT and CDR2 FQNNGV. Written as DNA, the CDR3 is TGTGCCAGCAGCTTAGATCTGGTATTTACCGGGGAGCTGTTTTTT. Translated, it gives CASSLDLVFTGELFF.

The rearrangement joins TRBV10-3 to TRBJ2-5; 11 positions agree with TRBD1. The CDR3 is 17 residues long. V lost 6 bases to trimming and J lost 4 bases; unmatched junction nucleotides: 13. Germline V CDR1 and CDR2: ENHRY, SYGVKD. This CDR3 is CAIRPGTGGNQGETQYF. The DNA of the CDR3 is TGTGCCATCAGGCCCGGGACAGGGGGAAATCAGGGAGAGACCCAGTACTTC.

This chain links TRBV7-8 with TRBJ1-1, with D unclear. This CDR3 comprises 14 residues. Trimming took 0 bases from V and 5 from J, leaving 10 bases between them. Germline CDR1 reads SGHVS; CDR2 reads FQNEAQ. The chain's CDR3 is CASSLAPRGTEAFF. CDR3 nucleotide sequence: TGTGCCAGCAGCTTAGCCCCCCGTGGGACTGAAGCTTTCTTT.

In DNA form, the CDR3 reads TGTGCCATCAGTGAGTCCCCCTCTAGCGGGACCACCTACGAGCAGTACTTC. Amino acid sequence: CAISESPSSGTTYEQYF. The V and J genes are TRBV10-3 and TRBJ2-7; 9 positions agree with TRBD2. Losses at the gene ends were 0 bases for V and 2 bases for J; bases not matched to a gene: 8. This CDR3 is 17 amino acids long. Germline loops: CDR1 ENHRY, CDR2 SYGVKD.

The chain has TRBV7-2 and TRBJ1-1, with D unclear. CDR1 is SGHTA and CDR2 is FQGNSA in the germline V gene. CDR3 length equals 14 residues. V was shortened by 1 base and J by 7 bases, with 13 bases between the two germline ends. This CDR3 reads CASSLVVGKDEAFF. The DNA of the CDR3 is TGTGCCAGCAGCTTAGTAGTGGGGAAGGATGAAGCTTTCTTT.